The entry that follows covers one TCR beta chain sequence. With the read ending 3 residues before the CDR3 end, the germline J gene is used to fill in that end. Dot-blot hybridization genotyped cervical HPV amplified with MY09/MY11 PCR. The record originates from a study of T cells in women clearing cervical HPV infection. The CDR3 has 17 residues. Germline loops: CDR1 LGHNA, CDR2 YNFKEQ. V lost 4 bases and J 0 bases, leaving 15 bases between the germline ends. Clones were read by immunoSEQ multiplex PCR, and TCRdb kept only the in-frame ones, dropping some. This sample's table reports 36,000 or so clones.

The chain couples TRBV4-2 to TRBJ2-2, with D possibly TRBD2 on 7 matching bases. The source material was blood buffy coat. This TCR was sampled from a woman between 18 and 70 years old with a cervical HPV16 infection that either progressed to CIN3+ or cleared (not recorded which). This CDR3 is CASSLLGGQTNTGELFF. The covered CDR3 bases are TGTGCCAGCAGCCTTCTGGGGGGGCAGACGAACACCGGGGAG.